This record covers a single TCR beta chain. What it binds is unknown. TCRdb recomputed calls from the 5' RACE reads with MiXCR, one row per CDR3 protein. Of some 40,000 distinct CDR3 sequences detected, about 7.1% appear once; the ten largest clones hold about 1.4%. The CDR3 is made up of 14 amino acids. Germline CDR1 reads LGHDT; CDR2 reads YNNKEL (reference sequence). V was trimmed by 1 base and J by 6 bases, leaving 13 bases between them. This sample stems from a study of T-cell memory formation after mild COVID-19. Overall study results and limits: Within pre-infection memory, some responding clones were found, suggesting cross-reactive memory joined.

Sequencing was done on a sample of PBMCs or a T cell subset sorted from them (not recorded which). The rearrangement links TRBV3-1 to TRBJ2-7; TRBD2 is a possible D gene (6 bases). The sequence came from a man between 18 and 35 years old who had mild COVID-19 (a few samples of this study predate the infection). Cell type and time point are not known. CDR3 DNA sequence: TGTGCCAGCAGCCAAGGGGTTACTAGCTTCGAGCAGTACTTC. Amino acid sequence: CASSQGVTSFEQYF.